This record looks at one TCR beta chain sequence and its context. This sample was included in a study of CXCR4 blockade with PD-1 therapy in pancreatic cancer. The V end lost 5 bases, the J end lost 5 bases, and 12 bases lay between the germline ends. The CDR3 spans 13 residues. The germline gives CDR1 MDHEN, CDR2 SYDVKM. Measured with immunoSEQ multiplex PCR; TCRdb has only the in-frame clones, and not every one. There are several thousand clones in the sample; 39% occur only once, and 25% to 30% lies in the top ten. No neoadjuvant therapy was given before resection to the patients supplying these archived tumor blocks.

The sample comprised tumor tissue. The clonotype originates from a human donor with pancreatic ductal adenocarcinoma. V is TRBV28 and J is TRBJ2-5, with D unresolved. CDR3 in amino acids: CASSRPPMETQYF. The CDR3 nucleotides read TGTGCCAGCAGTCGACCGCCGATGGAGACCCAGTACTTC.